The sequence of this T cell receptor beta chain was determined in a study of T cell changes during pregnancy in multiple sclerosis. Clones were read by immunoSEQ multiplex PCR, and TCRdb kept only the in-frame ones, dropping some. The top ten clones hold 0.58% of a sample with about 76,000 clones, approximately 94% of them seen once. Trimming removed 5 bases at V and 0 bases at J, with 13 bases between. Germline assignment: CDR1 LNHNV and CDR2 YYDKDF (reference sequence). CDR3 size: 16 residues. Here the sequenced sample was peripheral blood, taken in the third trimester of pregnancy. The receptor was isolated from a female donor with multiple sclerosis, enrolled in a pregnancy study. This sequence joins TRBV15 and TRBJ1-4; no reliable D call. CDR3: CATSGSGRTTNEKLFF. The DNA for the CDR3 is TGTGCCACCAGCGGGAGCGGGCGCACAACTAATGAAAAACTGTTTTTT.